Below, one T cell receptor (beta chain) is given with its context. The data are from a study of T cells expressing NK-cell markers. Germline V lookup: CDR1 MDHEN, CDR2 SYDVKM. This CDR3 contains 13 residues. TCRdb reprocessed the 5' RACE reads, with one entry per CDR3 protein and no DNA. The sample's table shows about 460,000 distinct CDR3 sequences. This receptor was taken from a woman aged 45-65 years in good health. The chain links TRBV28 to TRBJ2-1. What was sequenced was blood T cells: a sorted CD56 or NKG2C T cell subset, CD4+ or CD8+ T cells, or bulk PBMC T cells (not recorded which). CDR3 loop: CASSAPDYNEQFF.